The 8 T cell receptor beta chains reported below all come from one sample, sequenced in a study of cytomegalovirus exposure and HLA in healthy donors (dated by TCRdb to about 2017). The library was produced with the immunoSEQ multiplex PCR assay. For the multiplex PCR, a mixture combining 60 forward primers for TCR Vbeta segments and 13 reverse primers for TCR Jbeta segments was used. This is the immuneACCESS table as TCRdb keeps it, with only in-frame sequences that have V and J called. A part of the clones is gone; compared with another copy, unresolved V genes explain less than half, and the rest is unexplained. Counted in this sample were 150,000 to 200,000 clones; about 80% of them appeared once. The top ten hold about 3.4% of the sample. Sequencing was carried out using PBMCs. These receptor sequences come from a man in his forties or fifties in good health and CMV-seropositive.

This rearrangement joins TRBV19 to TRBJ1-1; 7 nucleotides align to TRBD1. Looked up from germline, CDR1 is LNHDA and CDR2 is SQIVND (reference sequence). Trimming cost V 6 bases and J 1 base; bases outside gene matches: 5. The CDR3 is 14 residues long. CDR3 sequence reads: CASSPTGRNTEAFF. The CDR3 region has the DNA TGTGCCAGTAGCCCGACAGGGAGGAACACTGAAGCTTTCTTT.

The chain recombines TRBV2 with TRBJ1-1; 12 nucleotides match TRBD1. The CDR3 consists of 13 residues. The V and J ends lost 8 bases and 8 bases, in that order; junction bases with no gene match: 6. Germline V lookup: CDR1 SNHLY, CDR2 FYNNEI. CDR3: CASAGTGGAEAFF. The CDR3 DNA sequence: TGTGCCAGCGCGGGGACAGGGGGCGCGGAAGCTTTCTTT.

CDR3: CASSREGSYEQYF. For the CDR3, the DNA is TGCGCCAGCTCAAGGGAGGGGTCCTACGAGCAGTACTTC. This chain links TRBV10-1 with TRBJ2-7; 7 nucleotides line up with TRBD2. Germline V gene lookup returns CDR1 WNHNN and CDR2 SYGVQD (reference sequence). V lost 8 bases to trimming and J lost 1 base; unmatched junction nucleotides: 5. CDR3 length: 13 residues.

The chain recombines TRBV7-3 with TRBJ2-1; 8 bases agree with TRBD2. CDR3 size: 16 residues. CDR1 SGHTA and CDR2 FQGTGA come from the germline V gene. V was clipped by 5 bases and J by 9 bases; unmatched bases: 15. The CDR3 nucleotides read TGTGCCAGCAGCCGACACGACGGGAGGGTTGTTAGTGAGCAGTTCTTC. It encodes CASSRHDGRVVSEQFF.

The rearrangement uses TRBV12-5 and TRBJ1-5, with 9 bases lining up with TRBD1. The CDR3 contains 16 residues. From germline, CDR1 is LGHNT and CDR2 FRNRAP. With V trimmed by 1 base and J by 1 base, 2 bases remained unmatched. The CDR3 DNA sequence: TGTGCTAGTGGTTTGGGGACAGGGGACAGCAATCAGCCCCAGCATTTT. It is translated as CASGLGTGDSNQPQHF. The full variable domain, with the rest looked up from reference TRBV12-5 and TRBJ1-5, is DARVTQTPRHKVTEMGQEVTMRCQPILGHNTVFWYRQTMMQGLELLAYFRNRAPLDDSGMPKDRFSAEMPDATLATLKIQPSEPRDSAVYFCASGLGTGDSNQPQHFGDGTRLSIL.

The CDR3 DNA reads TGTGCCAGCAGTGAAGCTAAGACAGGGGGGAAAGGCTACACCTTC. This gives the protein CASSEAKTGGKGYTF. The rearrangement uses TRBV6-1 and TRBJ1-2, with TRBD1 identical over 9 bases. CDR3 length: 15 residues. V was clipped by 0 bases and J by 8 bases; unmatched bases: 7. CDR1 is MNHNS and CDR2 is SASEGT in the germline V gene.

The chain links TRBV2 to TRBJ2-6; 8 bases are a match to TRBD2. This CDR3 contains 19 residues. Germline CDR1 SNHLY, CDR2 FYNNEI. V dropped 5 bases and J dropped 0; count of bases not matched to a gene: 12. CDR3 protein: CASSPGLARSLSGANVLTF. The CDR3 DNA reads TGTGCCAGCAGTCCCGGACTAGCCAGATCCCTCTCTGGGGCCAACGTCCTGACTTTC. The variable domain in full, completed from reference TRBV2 and TRBJ2-6, reads EPEVTQTPSHQVTQMGQEVILRCVPISNHLYFYWYRQILGQKVEFLVSFYNNEISEKSEIFDDQFSVERPDGSNFTLKIRSTKLEDSAMYFCASSPGLARSLSGANVLTFGAGSRLTVL.

The CDR3 DNA is TGTGCTAGTGGTTTGGTACGGGGACTAGCGAACACTGAAGCTTTCTTT. Translating gives CASGLVRGLANTEAFF. The gene calls are TRBV12-5 and TRBJ1-1; D possibly corresponds to TRBD1 (5 bases). The germline CDR1 and CDR2 sequences are LGHNT and FRNRAP. Trimming pared 0 bases from V and 1 base from J, leaving 12 bases between. CDR3 length equals 16 residues.